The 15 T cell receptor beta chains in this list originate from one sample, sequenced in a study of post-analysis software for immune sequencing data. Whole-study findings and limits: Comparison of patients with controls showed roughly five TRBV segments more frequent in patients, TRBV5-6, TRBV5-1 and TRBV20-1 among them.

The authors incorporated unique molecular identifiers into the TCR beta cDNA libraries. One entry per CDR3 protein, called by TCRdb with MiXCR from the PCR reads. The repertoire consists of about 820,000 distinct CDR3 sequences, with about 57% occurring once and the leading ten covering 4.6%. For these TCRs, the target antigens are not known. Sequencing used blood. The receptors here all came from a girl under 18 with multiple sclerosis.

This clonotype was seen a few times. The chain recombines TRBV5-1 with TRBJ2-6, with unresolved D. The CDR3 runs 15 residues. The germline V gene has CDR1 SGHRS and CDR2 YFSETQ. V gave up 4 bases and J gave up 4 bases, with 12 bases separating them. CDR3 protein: CASSPAVAGANVLTF. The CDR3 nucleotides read TGCGCCAGCAGCCCTGCGGTGGCCGGGGCCAACGTCCTGACTTTC. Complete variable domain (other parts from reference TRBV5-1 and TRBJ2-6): KAGVTQTPRYLIKTRGQQVTLSCSPISGHRSVSWYQQTPGQGLQFLFEYFSETQRNKGNFPGRFSGRQFSNSRSEMNVSTLELGDSALYLCASSPAVAGANVLTFGAGSRLTVL.

The CDR3 nucleotides are TGTGCCAGCTCACCCTTGGGGGTTTCCCACAATGAGCAGTTCTTC. As protein: CASSPLGVSHNEQFF. The genes are TRBV18 and TRBJ2-1, with D perhaps matching TRBD1 or TRBD2 (5 bases each). Trimming took off 3 bases at V and 5 bases at J, with 14 bases between the two ends. This CDR3 is 15 amino acids long. Germline V gives CDR1 KGHSH, CDR2 LQKENI.

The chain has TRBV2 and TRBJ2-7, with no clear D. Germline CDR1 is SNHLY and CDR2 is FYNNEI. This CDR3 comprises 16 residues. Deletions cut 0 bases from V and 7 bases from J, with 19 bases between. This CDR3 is CASSEAGNPYINEQYF. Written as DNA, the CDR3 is TGTGCCAGCAGTGAAGCAGGAAACCCCTACATCAATGAGCAGTACTTC.

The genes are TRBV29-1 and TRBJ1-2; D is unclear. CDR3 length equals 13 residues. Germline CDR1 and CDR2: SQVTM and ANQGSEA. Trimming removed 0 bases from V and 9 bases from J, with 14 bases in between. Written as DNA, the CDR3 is TGCAGCGTTGAAGATCTTGAGCGCCGGAGCTACACCTTC. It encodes CSVEDLERRSYTF.

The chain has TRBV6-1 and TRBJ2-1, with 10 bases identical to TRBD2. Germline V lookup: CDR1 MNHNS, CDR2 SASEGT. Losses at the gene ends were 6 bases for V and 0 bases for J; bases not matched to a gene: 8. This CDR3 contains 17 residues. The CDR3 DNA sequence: TGTGCCAGCAGAAGGACTAGCGGAAAAAGCTCCTACAATGAGCAGTTCTTC. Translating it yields CASRRTSGKSSYNEQFF.

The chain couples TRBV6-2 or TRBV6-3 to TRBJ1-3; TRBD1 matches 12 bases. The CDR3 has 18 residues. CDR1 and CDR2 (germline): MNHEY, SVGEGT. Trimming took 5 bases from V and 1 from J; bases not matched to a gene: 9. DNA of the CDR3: TGTGCCAGCAGTGCCGGGACAGGGGGCGTGAAGTCTGGAAACACCATATATTTT. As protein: CASSAGTGGVKSGNTIYF.

The DNA of the CDR3 is TGTGCCAGCAGCCCCCCCGGGACAGGTGGTCGTCAGCCCCAGCATTTT. This translates into CASSPPGTGGRQPQHF. This chain links TRBV25-1 with TRBJ1-5; 8 bases align to TRBD1. This CDR3 spans 16 amino acids. J was trimmed by 6 bases and V by 6 bases; bases with no gene match: 13. CDR1 MGHDK and CDR2 SYGVNS come from the germline V gene.

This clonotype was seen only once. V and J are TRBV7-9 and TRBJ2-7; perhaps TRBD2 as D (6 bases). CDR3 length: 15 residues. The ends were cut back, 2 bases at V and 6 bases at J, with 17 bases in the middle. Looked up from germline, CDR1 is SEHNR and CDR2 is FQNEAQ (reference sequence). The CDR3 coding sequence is TGTGCCAGCAGCTTATGGGAGGCAGGGCTCGGCGAGCAGTACTTC. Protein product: CASSLWEAGLGEQYF.

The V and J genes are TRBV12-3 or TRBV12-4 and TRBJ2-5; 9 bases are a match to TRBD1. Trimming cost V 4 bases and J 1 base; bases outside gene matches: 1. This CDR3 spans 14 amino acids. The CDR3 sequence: CASSWGQGQETQYF. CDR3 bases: TGTGCCAGCAGTTGGGGACAGGGCCAAGAGACCCAGTACTTC.

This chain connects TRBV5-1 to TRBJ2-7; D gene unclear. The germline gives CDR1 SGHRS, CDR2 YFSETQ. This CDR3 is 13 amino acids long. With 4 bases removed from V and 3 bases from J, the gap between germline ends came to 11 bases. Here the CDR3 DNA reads TGCGCCAGCAGCCTGGGCCCAGGCTACGAGCAGTACTTC. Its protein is CASSLGPGYEQYF.

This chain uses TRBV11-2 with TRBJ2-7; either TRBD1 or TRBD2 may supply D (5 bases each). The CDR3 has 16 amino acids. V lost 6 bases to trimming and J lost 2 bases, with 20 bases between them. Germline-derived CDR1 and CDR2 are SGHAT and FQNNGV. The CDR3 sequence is CASRSSRGSYTYEQYF. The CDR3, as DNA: TGTGCCAGCAGAAGTAGTCGGGGCAGCTACACCTACGAGCAGTACTTC.

CDR3 sequence (DNA): TGCGCCAGCGCGAATCGGGGAGGGGATGAAGCTTTCTTT. Protein product: CASANRGGDEAFF. The chain links TRBV5-1 to TRBJ1-1; D is perhaps TRBD1 (5 bases). Germline V gene sequence: CDR1 SGHRS, CDR2 YFSETQ. The length of the CDR3 is 13 residues. With 7 bases removed from V and 7 bases from J, the gap between germline ends came to 17 bases.

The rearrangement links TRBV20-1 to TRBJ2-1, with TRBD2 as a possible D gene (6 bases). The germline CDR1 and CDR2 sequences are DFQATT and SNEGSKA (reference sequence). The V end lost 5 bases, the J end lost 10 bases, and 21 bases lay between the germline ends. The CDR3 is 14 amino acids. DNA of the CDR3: TGCAGTGCTGGACCTGGGGGGTACAAAGACGAGCAGTTCTTC. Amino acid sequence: CSAGPGGYKDEQFF.

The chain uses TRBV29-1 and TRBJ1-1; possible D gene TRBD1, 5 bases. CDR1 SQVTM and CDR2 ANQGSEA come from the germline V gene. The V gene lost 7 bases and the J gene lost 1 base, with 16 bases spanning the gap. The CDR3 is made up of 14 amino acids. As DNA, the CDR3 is TGCAGCGCAGACCTACGCCAGGGGAACACTGAAGCTTTCTTT. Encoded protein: CSADLRQGNTEAFF.

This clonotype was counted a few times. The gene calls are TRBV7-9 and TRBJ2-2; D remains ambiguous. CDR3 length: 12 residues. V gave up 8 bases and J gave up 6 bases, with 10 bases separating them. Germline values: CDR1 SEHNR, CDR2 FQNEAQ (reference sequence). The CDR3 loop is CASLTSAGELFF. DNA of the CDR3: TGTGCCAGCCTTACTTCGGCCGGGGAGCTGTTTTTT.